Following are 21 T cell receptor beta chains from one sample sequenced in a study of PD-1 blockade in classical Hodgkin lymphoma. Method: immunoSEQ multiplex PCR; TCRdb's copy keeps in-frame clones and lacks some. The sample includes around 6,200 clones, around 84% of them seen just once. Each patient experienced a relapse that followed autologous stem cell transplantation, and brentuximab vedotin exposure varied. Purification of CD4+ T cells from thawed PBMCs was achieved by magnetic negative selection. Sequenced here: CD4+ T cells from blood, sampled at baseline. Every receptor here comes from a human donor with classical Hodgkin lymphoma.

This clone showed up just once. The chain carries TRBV28 and TRBJ1-3; D is undetermined. Germline assignment: CDR1 MDHEN and CDR2 SYDVKM. This CDR3 region has 15 residues. V lost 2 bases, J lost 4 bases, and 12 bases lay in between. The CDR3: CASSLIPVTGNTIYF. The DNA of the CDR3 is TGTGCCAGCAGTTTAATCCCAGTTACGGGAAACACCATATATTTT.

Only one count was recorded for this clone. V usage is TRBV10-3 and J usage is TRBJ1-2, with D uncertain. The germline V gene encodes CDR1 ENHRY and CDR2 SYGVKD. This CDR3 comprises 13 residues. Trimming shortened V by 7 bases and J by 3 bases, and 12 bases separated the two germline ends. The CDR3 here is CAIKGMRDYGYTF. CDR3 coding DNA: TGTGCCATCAAGGGCATGAGGGACTATGGCTACACCTTC.

This sequence joins TRBV5-1 and TRBJ1-2; D not certain. Germline-derived CDR1 and CDR2 are SGHRS and YFSETQ. Trimming stripped 4 bases from V and 10 bases from J, with 14 bases between. This CDR3 is 12 amino acids long. The chain's CDR3 is CASSQETTDYTF. As DNA, the CDR3 is TGCGCCAGCAGCCAAGAAACAACCGACTACACCTTC.

V and J are TRBV29-1 and TRBJ2-4; tentatively, D is TRBD1 (5 bases). Germline-derived CDR1 and CDR2 are SQVTM and ANQGSEA. The CDR3 length is 13 residues. V was cut by 3 bases and J by 6 bases, with 12 bases left in between. In DNA, the CDR3 is TGCAGCGTTGAGGATCAGGGATCAAACATTCAGTACTTC. It translates to CSVEDQGSNIQYF.

The CDR3 region has the DNA TGTGCCACCGCCAATCGGAGGGTCCGTTATGGCTACACCTTC. Its translation: CATANRRVRYGYTF. The rearrangement joins TRBV7-2 to TRBJ1-2; no firm D call. In germline, CDR1 is SGHTA, CDR2 FQGNSA. The CDR3 length is 14 residues. Trimming shortened V by 10 bases and J by 5 bases, and 20 bases separated the two germline ends.

The chain employs TRBV19 and TRBJ1-2, with TRBD1 matching 7 bases. With V trimmed by 6 bases and J by 5 bases, 15 bases remained unmatched. Germline V gives CDR1 LNHDA, CDR2 SQIVND (reference sequence). This CDR3 region has 16 residues. The CDR3 nucleotides are TGTGCCAGTAGCCCTTCGGGGGGGACAGTCGAGTATGGCTACACCTTC. Protein sequence: CASSPSGGTVEYGYTF.

V usage is TRBV27 and J usage is TRBJ1-1, with D possibly being TRBD1 (6 bases). The germline gives CDR1 MNHEY, CDR2 SMNVEV (reference sequence). V was cut by 4 bases and J by 1 base, with 13 bases left in between. The CDR3 runs to 15 residues. The CDR3 loop reads CASSSPGHKNTEAFF. DNA for the CDR3: TGTGCCAGCAGTTCCCCGGGACACAAGAACACTGAAGCTTTCTTT.

The rearrangement links TRBV4-3 to TRBJ1-2; D remains ambiguous. The CDR3 runs 12 residues. V dropped 8 bases and J dropped 0 bases, with 7 bases sitting between them. Germline CDR1 and CDR2: LGHNA and YSLEER. Here the CDR3 reads CASRGTNYGYTF. The DNA of the CDR3 is TGCGCCAGCCGAGGGACTAACTATGGCTACACCTTC.

The J gene is TRBJ2-5, the V gene TRBV28, with 10 bases identical to TRBD2. Unmatched junction bases numbered 6, after V lost 0 bases and J lost 2 bases. Germline V gives CDR1 MDHEN, CDR2 SYDVKM. The CDR3 runs 17 residues. CDR3: CASSLWGLAGVQETQYF. The CDR3 coding sequence is TGTGCCAGCAGTTTATGGGGGCTAGCGGGGGTTCAAGAGACCCAGTACTTC.

This clone turned up a few times. The chain has TRBV4-2 and TRBJ1-5; maybe TRBD1 (5 bases). CDR1 and CDR2 from the germline V gene are LGHNA and YNFKEQ. The CDR3 is 13 residues long. Trimming took off 3 bases at V and 7 bases at J, with 10 bases between the two ends. CDR3 protein: CASSQTEGQPQHF. The CDR3 nucleotides are TGTGCCAGCAGCCAGACAGAAGGCCAGCCCCAGCATTTT.

This clone was seen only a few times. This chain uses TRBV29-1 with TRBJ1-1; D remains unclear. V lost 8 bases to trimming and J lost 1 base, with 14 bases between them. CDR1 SQVTM and CDR2 ANQGSEA come from the germline V gene. The CDR3 runs 13 residues. This CDR3 is CSSVVATNTEAFF. The CDR3 bases are TGCAGCTCTGTCGTTGCCACGAACACTGAAGCTTTCTTT.

Turning to this clone: The germline gene is not matched at one end of the junction; a read error may be the cause. V usage is TRBV7-9 and J usage is TRBJ2-7; D perhaps matches TRBD1 (6 bases). The CDR3 is made up of 15 amino acids. CDR1 is SEHNR and CDR2 is FQNEAQ in the germline V gene (reference sequence). The CDR3 reads CASSWGWGPRYGQYF. In DNA, the CDR3 is TGTGCCAGCAGCTGGGGTTGGGGGCCTCGCTACGGGCAGTACTTC.

This rearrangement joins TRBV7-2 to TRBJ1-2, with a tentative D call TRBD1 (5 bases). V was pared by 4 bases and J by 4 bases, with 13 bases between. Germline loops: CDR1 SGHTA, CDR2 FQGNSA. The CDR3 spans 14 residues. DNA of the CDR3: TGTGCCAGCAGCTACCGGGACCGAGCCTATGGCTACACCTTC. It specifies CASSYRDRAYGYTF. Complete variable domain (other parts from reference TRBV7-2 and TRBJ1-2): GAGVSQSPSNKVTEKGKDVELRCDPISGHTALYWYRQSLGQGLEFLIYFQGNSAPDKSGLPSDRFSAERTGGSVSTLTIQRTQQEDSAVYLCASSYRDRAYGYTFGSGTRLTVV.

The V gene is TRBV23-1, the J gene TRBJ2-1; tentatively, D is TRBD1 (6 bases). TRBV23-1 is an ORF, and what it does is uncertain. The CDR3 consists of 14 residues. V dropped 5 bases and J dropped 4 bases, with 12 bases sitting between them. CDR3 region: CASSLYREYNEQFF. CDR3 DNA: TGCGCCAGCAGTTTGTACAGGGAGTACAATGAGCAGTTCTTC.

The chain recombines TRBV4-1 with TRBJ2-5; possibly TRBD2 for D (6 bases). Germline-derived CDR1 and CDR2 are MGHRA and YSYEKL. V was shortened by 4 bases and J by 4 bases, with 10 bases between the two germline ends. The length of the CDR3 is 13 residues. In DNA form, the CDR3 reads TGCGCCAGCAGCCGCTTGGAGGGAGAGACCCAGTACTTC. Translated: CASSRLEGETQYF.

This chain connects TRBV28 to TRBJ1-6; a possible D gene is TRBD1 (6 bases). Germline-derived CDR1 and CDR2 are MDHEN and SYDVKM. CDR3 length: 16 amino acids. V was cut by 3 bases and J by 4 bases, with 13 bases left in between. CDR3 region: CASSFLRTEYNSPLHF. The DNA of the CDR3 is TGTGCCAGCAGTTTCCTCCGGACAGAGTATAATTCACCCCTCCACTTT.

The chain joins TRBV28 to TRBJ1-3; D is ambiguous. The CDR3 loop spans 13 amino acids. Germline loops: CDR1 MDHEN, CDR2 SYDVKM. Trimming left V 5 bases short and J 2 bases short, with 7 bases between. The CDR3 region is CASSPTAGNTIYF. Here the CDR3 DNA reads TGTGCCAGCAGTCCCACAGCTGGAAACACCATATATTTT.

The chain links TRBV4-2 to TRBJ2-3; D is perhaps TRBD2 (5 bases). V was pared by 0 bases and J by 5 bases, with 12 bases between. This CDR3 spans 15 amino acids. Germline CDR1 and CDR2: LGHNA and YNFKEQ. This CDR3 reads CASSQDSLAGDTQYF. CDR3 in DNA: TGTGCCAGCAGCCAAGATAGTCTAGCTGGAGATACGCAGTATTTT.

This chain uses TRBV9 with TRBJ1-5; 7 positions agree with TRBD1. CDR1 and CDR2 from the germline V gene are SGDLS and YYNGEE. The ends lost 4 bases at V and 7 bases at J; junction bases unmatched: 8. The CDR3 loop spans 14 amino acids. CDR3 in amino acids: CASSFTGESQPQHF. Written as DNA, the CDR3 is TGTGCCAGCAGCTTTACAGGGGAGAGCCAGCCCCAGCATTTT.

This chain links TRBV15 with TRBJ1-3; D is ambiguous. This CDR3 region has 16 residues. Germline CDR1 is LNHNV and CDR2 is YYDKDF (reference sequence). V shed 1 base and J shed 2 bases, with 12 bases lying between them. In DNA form, the CDR3 reads TGTGCCACCAGCAGAGGGTTTGCGAGGACTGGAAACACCATATATTTT. Its translation: CATSRGFARTGNTIYF. The full variable domain, in which reference TRBV15 and TRBJ1-3 provide the parts outside the CDR3, is DAMVIQNPRYQVTQFGKPVTLSCSQTLNHNVMYWYQQKSSQAPKLLFHYYDKDFNNEADTPDNFQSRRPNTSFCFLDIRSPGLGDTAMYLCATSRGFARTGNTIYFGEGSWLTVV.

The chain links TRBV11-2 to TRBJ2-2; TRBD1 matches at 7 bases. V lost 0 bases to trimming and J lost 5 bases; unmatched junction nucleotides: 9. Germline V gene sequence: CDR1 SGHAT, CDR2 FQNNGV. The CDR3 covers 17 residues. The CDR3 region is CASSLDGQGVRTGELFF. The DNA for the CDR3 is TGTGCCAGCAGCTTAGATGGCCAGGGGGTCAGAACCGGGGAGCTGTTTTTT.